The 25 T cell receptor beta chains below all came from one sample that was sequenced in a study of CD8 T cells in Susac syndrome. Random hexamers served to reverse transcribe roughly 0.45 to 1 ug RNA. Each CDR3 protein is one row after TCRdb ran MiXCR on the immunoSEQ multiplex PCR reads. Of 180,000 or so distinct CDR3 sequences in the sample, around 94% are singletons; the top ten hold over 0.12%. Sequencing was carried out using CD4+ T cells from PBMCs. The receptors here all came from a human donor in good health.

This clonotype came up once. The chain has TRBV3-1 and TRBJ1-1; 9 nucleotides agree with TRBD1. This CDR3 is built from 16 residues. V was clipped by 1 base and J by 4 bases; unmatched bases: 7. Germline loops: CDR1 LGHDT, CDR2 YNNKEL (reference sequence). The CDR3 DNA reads TGTGCCAGCAGCCAAGGGACAGGGGATACGAGCACTGAAGCTTTCTTT. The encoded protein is CASSQGTGDTSTEAFF. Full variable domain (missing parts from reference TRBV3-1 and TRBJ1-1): DTAVSQTPKYLVTQMGNDKSIKCEQNLGHDTMYWYKQDSKKFLKIMFSYNNKELIINETVPNRFSPKSPDKAHLNLHINSLELGDSAVYFCASSQGTGDTSTEAFFGQGTRLTVV.

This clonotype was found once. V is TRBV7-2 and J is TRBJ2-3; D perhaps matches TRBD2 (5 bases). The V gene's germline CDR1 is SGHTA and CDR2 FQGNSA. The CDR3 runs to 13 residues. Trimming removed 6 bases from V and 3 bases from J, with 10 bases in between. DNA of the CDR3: TGTGCCAGCAGACGGCTAGCAACAGATACGCAGTATTTT. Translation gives CASRRLATDTQYF.

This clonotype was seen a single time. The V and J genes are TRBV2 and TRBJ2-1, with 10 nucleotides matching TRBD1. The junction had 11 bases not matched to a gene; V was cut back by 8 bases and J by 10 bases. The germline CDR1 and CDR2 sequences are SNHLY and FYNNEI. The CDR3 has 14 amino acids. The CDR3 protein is CASLDRGRSEEQFF. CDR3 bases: TGTGCCAGCTTAGACAGGGGGCGATCGGAGGAGCAGTTCTTC.

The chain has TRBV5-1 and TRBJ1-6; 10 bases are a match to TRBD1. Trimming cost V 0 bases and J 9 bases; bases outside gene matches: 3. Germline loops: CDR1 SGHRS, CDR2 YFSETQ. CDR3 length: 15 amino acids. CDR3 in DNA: TGCGCCAGCAGCTTGGGGGGACAGGGGAGTTCACCCCTCCACTTT. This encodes CASSLGGQGSSPLHF.

The DNA for the CDR3 is TGTGCCAGCAGTGGGGTGCGGTACGAGCAGTACTTC. It translates to CASSGVRYEQYF. This chain connects TRBV12-3 or TRBV12-4 to TRBJ2-7; D is unresolved. The length of the CDR3 is 12 residues. The V end was cut by 5 bases, the J end by 4 bases, with 9 bases between.

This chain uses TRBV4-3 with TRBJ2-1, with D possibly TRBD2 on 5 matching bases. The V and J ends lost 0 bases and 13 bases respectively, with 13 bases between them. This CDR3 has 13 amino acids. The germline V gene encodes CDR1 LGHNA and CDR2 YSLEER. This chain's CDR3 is CASSQERERIQFF. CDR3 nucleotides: TGCGCCAGCAGCCAAGAAAGGGAGCGGATTCAGTTCTTC.

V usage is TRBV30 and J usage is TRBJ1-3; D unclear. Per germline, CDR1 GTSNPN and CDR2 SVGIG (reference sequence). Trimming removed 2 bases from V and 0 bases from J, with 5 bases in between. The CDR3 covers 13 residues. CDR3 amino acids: CAWSSDSGNTIYF. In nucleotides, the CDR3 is TGTGCCTGGAGTTCAGACTCTGGAAACACCATATATTTT.

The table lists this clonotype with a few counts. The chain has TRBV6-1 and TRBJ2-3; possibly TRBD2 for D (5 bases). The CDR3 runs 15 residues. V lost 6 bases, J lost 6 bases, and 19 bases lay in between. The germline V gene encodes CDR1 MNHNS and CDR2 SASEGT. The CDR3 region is CASSQVSGIGDTQYF. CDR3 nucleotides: TGTGCCAGCAGCCAGGTGTCCGGGATAGGGGATACGCAGTATTTT.

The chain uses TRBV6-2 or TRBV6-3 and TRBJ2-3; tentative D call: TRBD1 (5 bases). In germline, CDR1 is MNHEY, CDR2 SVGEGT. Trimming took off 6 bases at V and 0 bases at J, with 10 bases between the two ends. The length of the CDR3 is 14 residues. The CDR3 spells CASRLQGSTDTQYF. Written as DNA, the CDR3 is TGTGCCAGCAGGCTCCAGGGTAGCACAGATACGCAGTATTTT.

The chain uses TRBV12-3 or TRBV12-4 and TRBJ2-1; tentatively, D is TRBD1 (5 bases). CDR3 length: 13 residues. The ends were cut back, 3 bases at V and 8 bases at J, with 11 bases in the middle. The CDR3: CASSFSGSHEQFF. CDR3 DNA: TGTGCCAGCAGTTTCTCAGGGTCCCATGAGCAGTTCTTC.

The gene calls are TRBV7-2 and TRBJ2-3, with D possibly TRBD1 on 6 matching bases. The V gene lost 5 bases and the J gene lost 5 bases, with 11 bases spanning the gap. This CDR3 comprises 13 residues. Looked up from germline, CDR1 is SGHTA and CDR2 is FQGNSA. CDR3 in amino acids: CASSLGQRDTQYF. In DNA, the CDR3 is TGTGCCAGCAGCCTTGGACAGCGAGATACGCAGTATTTT.

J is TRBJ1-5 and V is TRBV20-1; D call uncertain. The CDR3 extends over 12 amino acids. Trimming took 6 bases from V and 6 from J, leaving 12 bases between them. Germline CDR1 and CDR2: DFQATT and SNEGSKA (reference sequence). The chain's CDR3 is CSAEILGQPQHF. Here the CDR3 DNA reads TGCAGTGCCGAGATCCTAGGTCAGCCCCAGCATTTT.

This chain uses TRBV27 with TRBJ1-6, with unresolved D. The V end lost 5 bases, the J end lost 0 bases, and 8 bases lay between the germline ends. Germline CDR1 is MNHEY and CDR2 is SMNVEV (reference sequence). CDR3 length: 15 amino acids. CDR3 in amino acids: CASSKGSSYNSPLHF. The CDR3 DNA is TGTGCCAGCAGTAAAGGGAGCTCCTATAATTCACCCCTCCACTTT.

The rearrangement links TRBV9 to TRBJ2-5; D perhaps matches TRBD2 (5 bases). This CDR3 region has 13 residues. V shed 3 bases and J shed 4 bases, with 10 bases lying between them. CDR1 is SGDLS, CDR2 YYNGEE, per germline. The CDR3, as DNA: TGTGCCAGCAGCGGAGGGCCGAGAGAGACCCAGTACTTC. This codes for CASSGGPRETQYF.

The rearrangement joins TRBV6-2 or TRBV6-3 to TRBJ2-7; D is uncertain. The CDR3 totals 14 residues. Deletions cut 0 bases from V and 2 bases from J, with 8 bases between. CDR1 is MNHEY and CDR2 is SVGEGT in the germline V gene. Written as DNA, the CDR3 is TGTGCCAGCAGTTACTCTTCCGTGCCCTACGAGCAGTACTTC. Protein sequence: CASSYSSVPYEQYF.

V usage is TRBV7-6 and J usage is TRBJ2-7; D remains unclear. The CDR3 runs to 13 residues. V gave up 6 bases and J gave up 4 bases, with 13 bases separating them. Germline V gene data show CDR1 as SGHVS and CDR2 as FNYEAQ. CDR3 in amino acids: CASSPNFGYEQYF. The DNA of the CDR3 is TGTGCCAGCAGTCCCAACTTCGGGTACGAGCAGTACTTC.

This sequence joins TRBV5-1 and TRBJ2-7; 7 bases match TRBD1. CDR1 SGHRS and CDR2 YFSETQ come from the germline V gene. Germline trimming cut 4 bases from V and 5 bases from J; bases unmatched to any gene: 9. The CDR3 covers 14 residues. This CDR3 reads CASSAELRGHEQYF. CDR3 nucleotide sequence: TGCGCCAGCAGCGCGGAACTAAGGGGGCACGAGCAGTACTTC.

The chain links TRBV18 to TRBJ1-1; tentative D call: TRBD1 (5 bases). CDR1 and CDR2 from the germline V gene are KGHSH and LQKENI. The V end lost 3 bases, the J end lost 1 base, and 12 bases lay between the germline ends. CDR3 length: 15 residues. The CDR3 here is CASSPVDSPNTEAFF. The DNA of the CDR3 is TGTGCCAGCTCACCCGTAGACAGCCCGAACACTGAAGCTTTCTTT.

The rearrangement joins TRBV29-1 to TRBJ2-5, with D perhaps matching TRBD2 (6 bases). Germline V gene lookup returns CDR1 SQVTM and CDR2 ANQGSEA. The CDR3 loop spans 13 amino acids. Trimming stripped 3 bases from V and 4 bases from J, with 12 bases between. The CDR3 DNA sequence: TGCAGCGTTGAGGCGACTAGGCGAGAGACCCAGTACTTC. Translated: CSVEATRRETQYF.

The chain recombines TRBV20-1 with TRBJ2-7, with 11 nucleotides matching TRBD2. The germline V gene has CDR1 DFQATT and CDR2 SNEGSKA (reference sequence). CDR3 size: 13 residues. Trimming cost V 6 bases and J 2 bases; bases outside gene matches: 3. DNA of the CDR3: TGCAGTGCACGACTAGCGGGGACCTACGAGCAGTACTTC. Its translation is CSARLAGTYEQYF.

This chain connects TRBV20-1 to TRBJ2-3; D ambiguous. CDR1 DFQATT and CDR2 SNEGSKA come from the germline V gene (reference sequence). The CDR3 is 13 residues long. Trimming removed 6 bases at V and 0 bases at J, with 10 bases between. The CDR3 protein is CSAQLMSTDTQYF. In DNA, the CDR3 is TGCAGTGCCCAACTTATGAGCACAGATACGCAGTATTTT.

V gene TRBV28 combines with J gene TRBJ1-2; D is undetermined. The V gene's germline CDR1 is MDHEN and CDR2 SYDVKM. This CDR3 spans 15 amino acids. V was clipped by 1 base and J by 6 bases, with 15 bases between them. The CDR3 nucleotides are TGTGCCAGCAGTTTATCCGCCCTCTATTATGATGGCTACACCTTC. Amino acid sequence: CASSLSALYYDGYTF.

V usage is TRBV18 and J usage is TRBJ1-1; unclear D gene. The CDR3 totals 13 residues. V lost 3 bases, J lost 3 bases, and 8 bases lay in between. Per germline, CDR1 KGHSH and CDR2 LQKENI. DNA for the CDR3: TGTGCCAGCTCACCTGAGTACGACACTGAAGCTTTCTTT. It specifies CASSPEYDTEAFF.

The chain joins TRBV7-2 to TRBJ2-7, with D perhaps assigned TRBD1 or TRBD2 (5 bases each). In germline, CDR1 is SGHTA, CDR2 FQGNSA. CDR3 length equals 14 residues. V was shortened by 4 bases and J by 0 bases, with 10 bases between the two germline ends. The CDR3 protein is CASSWDPSSYEQYF. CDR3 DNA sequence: TGTGCCAGCAGCTGGGACCCGAGCTCCTACGAGCAGTACTTC.

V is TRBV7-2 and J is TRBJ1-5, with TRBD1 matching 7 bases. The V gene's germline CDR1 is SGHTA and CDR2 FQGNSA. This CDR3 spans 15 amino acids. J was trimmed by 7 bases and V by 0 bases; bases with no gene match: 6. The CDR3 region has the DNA TGTGCCAGCAGCTTAGCTTCAGGGGGGAGACAGCCCCAGCATTTT. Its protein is CASSLASGGRQPQHF.